The T cell receptor beta chain described here comes from a study of human T cells and chemical hapten exposure. Study-level information: Per-sample TCR yield variability stemmed mainly from small pooled library volume differences.

This clonotype has a handful of counts. Its specificity is not known. Unmatched junction bases numbered 6, after V lost 2 bases and J lost 7 bases. This CDR3 comprises 16 residues. Germline V gene data show CDR1 as ENHRY and CDR2 as SYGVKD. Individual cDNA molecules each carried unique molecular identifiers attached by the library. Study processing details: Sampled TCR counts reached a median of around 94,000 per sample, with values ranging from roughly 20,000 to 750,000. TCRdb reprocessed the reads via MiXCR and lists one record per CDR3 protein. TCRdb, rather than the study authors, made the V and J calls. The data hold around 120,000 distinct CDR3 sequences, with around 8.5% observed a single time. Researchers extracted total RNA from unfractionated whole blood. General study results and limits: Counts of TCRs above 1 in 1000 frequency stayed unchanged with DPC sensitization.

The specimen sequenced was whole blood. The clonotype comes from a human donor in good health. Some clones in this sample may be carry-over from other donors' samples. The rearrangement links TRBV10-3 to TRBJ2-1, with 12 positions matching TRBD2. In DNA, the CDR3 is TGTGCCATCAGTGAGACGCTAGCGGGAGGGCCTAATGAGCAGTTCTTC. This sequence encodes CAISETLAGGPNEQFF.